The clone carrying this TCR beta chain has a count of ten or more. Its antigen is unidentified. The data were obtained in a study of neurological immune-mediated disorders. Whole-study results and caveats: The multiple sclerosis repertoire cluster had no association with any clinical or MRI feature.

Trimming took off 4 bases at V and 4 bases at J, with 8 bases between the two ends. The CDR3 is made up of 14 amino acids. The germline gives CDR1 ENHRY, CDR2 SYGVKD. It was by 5'RACE with 10-nucleotide random UMIs that the cDNA was made. TCRdb passed the 5' RACE reads through MiXCR, listing each CDR3 protein once. The sample holds about 33,000 distinct CDR3 sequences, more than 1.3% seen once. The sample consisted of PBMCs. V usage is TRBV10-3 and J usage is TRBJ1-6, with D uncertain. This sequence was found in a woman younger than 45 with multiple sclerosis. The CDR3: CAISGETYNSPLHF. The CDR3 DNA is TGTGCCATCAGTGGGGAGACGTATAATTCACCCCTCCACTTT.